This T cell receptor (beta chain) was recorded in a study of T cells in Graves' hyperthyroidism and ophthalmopathy. The CDR3 contains 13 residues. Trimming removed 3 bases from V and 4 bases from J, with 13 bases in between. The germline V gene has CDR1 DFQATT and CDR2 SNEGSKA (reference sequence). Many counts were recorded for this clonotype. Authors of the study amplified TCR beta CDR3 regions from RNA transcripts. The HTBI set primed first-round TCR CDR3 RT-PCR. TCRdb passed the multiplex PCR reads through MiXCR, listing each CDR3 protein once. The sample holds about 600,000 distinct CDR3 sequences, about 14% seen once.

Sequencing was performed on blood. The chain joins TRBV20-1 to TRBJ2-7, with a tentative D call TRBD2 (5 bases). The sequence derives from a woman aged 45-65 years with Graves' ophthalmopathy. The CDR3 sequence is CSASAGDRYEQYF. For the CDR3, the DNA is TGCAGTGCTAGTGCCGGGGATAGGTACGAGCAGTACTTC.